This TCR beta chain was sequenced for a study of T-cell reconstitution after alpha-beta-depleted transplantation in children. Preparation of the TCRbeta library used unique molecular identifiers. Using its own MiXCR run on the PCR reads, TCRdb lists one record per CDR3 protein. The data hold 300,000 or so distinct CDR3 sequences, with about 10% observed a single time. This clonotype occurred many times. Germline V CDR1 and CDR2: ENHRY, SYGVKD. This CDR3 contains 15 residues. Trimming removed 6 bases at V and 0 bases at J, with 13 bases between. This specimen consisted of PBMCs from the stem cell graft donor, obtained from the stem cell graft. This receptor was taken from a human donor who donated a stem cell graft to a child with SCID. This chain connects TRBV10-3 to TRBJ2-3; a possible D gene is TRBD1 (5 bases). CDR3 sequence reads: CAISDSFSSTDTQYF. CDR3 in DNA: TGTGCCATCAGCGACAGTTTCTCTAGCACAGATACGCAGTATTTT.